This entry lists 30 T cell receptor beta chains sequenced from one sample in a study of identical twins. Each CDR3 protein is one row after TCRdb ran MiXCR on the 5' RACE reads. The sample consists of some 300,000 distinct CDR3 sequences, more than 9% of them appearing once. This same sample was also taken into another study, of yellow fever vaccine responses in identical twins.

Input material: CD8+ T cells sorted from blood. These receptors all come from a woman younger than 35 in good health.

This clonotype was seen ten or more times. This chain links TRBV11-2 with TRBJ2-7, with D possibly being TRBD1 (5 bases). The CDR3 sequence is 14 residues long. The V and J ends lost 0 bases and 6 bases respectively, with 12 bases between them. Germline CDR1 SGHAT, CDR2 FQNNGV. The CDR3 region is CASSLDMGPREQYV. The CDR3 nucleotides read TGTGCCAGCAGCTTAGATATGGGGCCTCGCGAGCAGTACGTC.

The V gene is TRBV7-9, the J gene TRBJ1-1; 7 nucleotides line up with TRBD1. The CDR3 extends over 15 amino acids. Germline V gene sequence: CDR1 SEHNR, CDR2 FQNEAQ (reference sequence). V gave up 4 bases and J gave up 3 bases; unmatched junction bases: 8. As DNA, the CDR3 is TGTGCCAGCAGCTCCACGTTCCAGGGGGACACTGAAGCTTTCTTT. It yields the protein CASSSTFQGDTEAFF.

This clonotype occurred many times. This sequence joins TRBV12-3 or TRBV12-4 and TRBJ2-7; 7 bases align to TRBD2. The V and J ends lost 2 bases and 2 bases, in that order; junction bases with no gene match: 9. The CDR3 totals 16 residues. The CDR3 DNA is TGTGCCAGCAGTTTAACTGGATGGGCGGGAGCCTACGAGCAGTACTTC. Amino acids: CASSLTGWAGAYEQYF.

The genes are TRBV7-9 and TRBJ2-2; the D gene is possibly TRBD2 (5 bases). Germline CDR1 SEHNR, CDR2 FQNEAQ (reference sequence). V was cut by 2 bases and J by 1 base, with 8 bases left in between. The CDR3 loop spans 15 amino acids. As DNA, the CDR3 is TGTGCCAGCAGCTTACTCCGGGAGAACACCGGGGAGCTGTTTTTT. It translates to CASSLLRENTGELFF.

Concerning this clonotype itself: The junction departs from germline at one end; a sequencing error may be responsible. V is TRBV5-5 and J is TRBJ2-5; 9 nucleotides agree with TRBD2. The CDR3 covers 16 residues. CDR1 is SGHKS, CDR2 YYEKEE, per germline (reference sequence). Here the CDR3 reads CASSLEGQRGVETEYF. The CDR3 DNA reads as TGTGCCAGCAGCTTGGAGGGGCAGCGGGGGGTGGAGACCGAGTACTTC.

This clonotype was seen ten or more times. The V and J genes are TRBV20-1 and TRBJ1-6; 7 bases map to TRBD1. CDR1 and CDR2 (germline): DFQATT, SNEGSKA (reference sequence). J was trimmed by 7 bases and V by 4 bases; bases with no gene match: 7. The CDR3 is 14 residues long. The CDR3 nucleotides read TGCAGTGCTAAGACCGGGACAGACAATTCACCCCTCCACTTT. Protein sequence: CSAKTGTDNSPLHF.

V gene TRBV10-3 combines with J gene TRBJ2-7; 7 nucleotides agree with TRBD1. V was pared by 3 bases and J by 2 bases, with 10 bases of the junction left unmatched. The CDR3 has 16 amino acids. CDR1 and CDR2 from the germline V gene are ENHRY and SYGVKD. CDR3 in DNA: TGTGCCATCAGTGACGAGTCATGGGACAGAGCCTACGAGCAGTACTTC. Protein sequence: CAISDESWDRAYEQYF.

The rearrangement uses TRBV5-1 and TRBJ2-7; a weak D match, TRBD2 (5 bases). The CDR3 is 16 amino acids. Trimming pared 4 bases from V and 3 bases from J, leaving 20 bases between. Germline V gene lookup returns CDR1 SGHRS and CDR2 YFSETQ. The DNA for the CDR3 is TGCGCCAGCAGCGAGGGCCCCACTGGGATACGCTACGAGCAGTACTTC. This gives the protein CASSEGPTGIRYEQYF.

In its sample, this clonotype was seen a few times. The rearrangement joins TRBV6-5 to TRBJ1-4, with D uncertain. CDR1 is MNHEY, CDR2 SVGAGI, per germline. The CDR3 runs to 14 residues. V shed 3 bases and J shed 8 bases, with 13 bases lying between them. For the CDR3, the DNA is TGTGCCAGCAGTTATGAGGGTACTCGGGAAAAACTGTTTTTT. Its protein product is CASSYEGTREKLFF.

This clonotype was recorded only once. V gene TRBV7-6 combines with J gene TRBJ2-6; D ambiguous. V was pared by 5 bases and J by 2 bases, with 19 bases between. CDR3 length: 18 amino acids. Germline-derived CDR1 and CDR2 are SGHVS and FNYEAQ. CDR3 sequence reads: CASSTGGAGSTGANVLTF. The CDR3 DNA reads TGTGCCAGCAGCACCGGCGGTGCTGGAAGTACTGGGGCCAACGTCCTGACTTTC.

V usage is TRBV6-1 and J usage is TRBJ1-1; D remains unclear. CDR3 size: 13 residues. The germline CDR1 and CDR2 sequences are MNHNS and SASEGT. With 8 bases removed from V and 1 base from J, the gap between germline ends came to 11 bases. CDR3 nucleotides: TGTGCCAGCGGGCTAGACAAGAACACTGAAGCTTTCTTT. Protein product: CASGLDKNTEAFF.

This clonotype was counted a few times. J is TRBJ2-7 and V is TRBV28; no clear D gene. Per germline, CDR1 MDHEN and CDR2 SYDVKM. The CDR3 has 14 residues. V was pared by 6 bases and J by 5 bases, with 17 bases between. The CDR3 sequence: CASSPPQIGDEQYF. As DNA, the CDR3 is TGTGCCAGCAGCCCTCCACAAATTGGCGACGAGCAGTACTTC. The entire variable domain, with the rest obtained from reference TRBV28 and TRBJ2-7, is as follows: DVKVTQSSRYLVKRTGEKVFLECVQDMDHENMFWYRQDPGLGLRLIYFSYDVKMKEKGDIPEGYSVSREKKERFSLILESASTNQTSMYLCASSPPQIGDEQYFGPGTRLTVT.

J is TRBJ2-1 and V is TRBV2, with D tentatively TRBD2 (5 bases). The CDR3 spans 18 residues. V lost 1 base and J 4 bases, leaving 20 bases between the germline ends. Germline values: CDR1 SNHLY, CDR2 FYNNEI. CDR3 sequence reads: CASSEGGEDDMSYNEQFF. In DNA, the CDR3 is TGTGCCAGCAGTGAAGGGGGAGAGGACGATATGTCTTACAATGAGCAGTTCTTC.

This clonotype has only a few counts. V and J are TRBV20-1 and TRBJ2-1; 8 nucleotides align to TRBD2. Unmatched junction bases numbered 5, after V lost 6 bases and J lost 4 bases. The CDR3 spans 13 residues. Germline CDR1 reads DFQATT; CDR2 reads SNEGSKA (reference sequence). This chain's CDR3 is CSARTSPYNEQFF. CDR3 coding DNA: TGCAGTGCGCGGACTAGCCCATACAATGAGCAGTTCTTC.

There are a few counts of this clonotype. The CDR3 DNA is TGTGCCAGCAGCGTAGTAGGGACACTCTACAATGAGCAGTTCTTC. Translated: CASSVVGTLYNEQFF. The genes are TRBV9 and TRBJ2-1; tentative D call: TRBD1 (6 bases). CDR1 is SGDLS, CDR2 YYNGEE, per germline. The CDR3 covers 15 residues. Trimming took off 0 bases at V and 3 bases at J, with 10 bases between the two ends.

The V and J genes are TRBV4-2 and TRBJ2-2; possible D gene TRBD2, 6 bases. Trimming cost V 0 bases and J 7 bases, with 6 bases left between them. The CDR3 has 13 residues. The germline CDR1 and CDR2 sequences are LGHNA and YNFKEQ. DNA of the CDR3: TGTGCCAGCAGCCAAGAGGAGGGCGGGGAGCTGTTTTTT. It translates to CASSQEEGGELFF.

This clonotype appeared many times. The chain couples TRBV7-9 to TRBJ2-4, with no clear D. Germline values: CDR1 SEHNR, CDR2 FQNEAQ (reference sequence). Trimming stripped 6 bases from V and 0 bases from J, with 9 bases between. The CDR3 covers 14 residues. The CDR3 DNA sequence: TGTGCCAGCAGACCACCGGGAGCCAAAAACATTCAGTACTTC. Its protein is CASRPPGAKNIQYF.

This clonotype was seen only a few times. The CDR3 reads CASSPRTSGGTDTQYF. CDR3 nucleotides: TGTGCCAGCAGTCCTAGGACTAGCGGGGGCACAGATACGCAGTATTTT. V usage is TRBV6-1 and J usage is TRBJ2-3, with 12 positions matching TRBD2. The CDR3 covers 16 residues. Germline trimming cut 5 bases from V and 1 base from J; bases unmatched to any gene: 4. Germline V gene data show CDR1 as MNHNS and CDR2 as SASEGT.

This clonotype was seen at least ten times. The chain's CDR3 is CASRNRITYEQYF. CDR3 DNA: TGTGCCAGTAGAAACAGAATAACCTACGAGCAGTACTTC. V and J are TRBV12-3 or TRBV12-4 and TRBJ2-7; no clear D. There are 13 residues in the CDR3. V lost 9 bases and J 2 bases, leaving 14 bases between the germline ends.

This clonotype was counted a few times. This rearrangement joins TRBV29-1 to TRBJ2-4; 8 bases are a match to TRBD2. Germline lookup yields CDR1 SQVTM and CDR2 ANQGSEA. J lost 4 bases, V lost 4 bases, and 9 bases had no gene match. This CDR3 has 15 residues. This CDR3 reads CSVGEVAGPKNIQYF. In DNA, the CDR3 is TGCAGCGTTGGGGAAGTAGCGGGACCAAAAAACATTCAGTACTTC.

The rearrangement joins TRBV25-1 to TRBJ1-5; D unresolved. Trimming pared 6 bases from V and 3 bases from J, leaving 12 bases between. The CDR3 consists of 14 residues. CDR1 and CDR2 (germline): MGHDK, SYGVNS. The CDR3 sequence is CASRLGKINQPQHF. In DNA, the CDR3 is TGTGCCAGCAGACTAGGCAAAATCAATCAGCCCCAGCATTTT.

The chain recombines TRBV9 with TRBJ1-1; weak D call: TRBD1 (5 bases). Germline-derived CDR1 and CDR2 are SGDLS and YYNGEE. This CDR3 is 18 amino acids long. The V end lost 4 bases, the J end lost 0 bases, and 22 bases lay between the germline ends. Written as DNA, the CDR3 is TGTGCCAGCAGCTCCCGGGTTGCGCAGGGCGCTATGAACACTGAAGCTTTCTTT. Its protein product is CASSSRVAQGAMNTEAFF. The variable domain in full, completed from reference TRBV9 and TRBJ1-1, reads DSGVTQTPKHLITATGQRVTLRCSPRSGDLSVYWYQQSLDQGLQFLIQYYNGEERAKGNILERFSAQQFPDLHSELNLSSLELGDSALYFCASSSRVAQGAMNTEAFFGQGTRLTVV.

Only a few counts were recorded for this clonotype. This chain joins TRBV27 and TRBJ1-5, with D hard to call. Germline-derived CDR1 and CDR2 are MNHEY and SMNVEV (reference sequence). CDR3 length equals 15 residues. Trimming took 8 bases from V and 0 from J, leaving 14 bases between them. Here the CDR3 DNA reads TGTGCCAGCTCCTCAAAAGGCTATAGCAATCAGCCCCAGCATTTT. It specifies CASSSKGYSNQPQHF.

The chain couples TRBV29-1 to TRBJ2-6; D unresolved. Germline V CDR1 and CDR2: SQVTM, ANQGSEA. CDR3 length equals 14 residues. With 4 bases removed from V and 2 bases from J, the gap between germline ends came to 9 bases. CDR3 in amino acids: CSVVTPTGANVLTF. In DNA, the CDR3 is TGCAGCGTTGTTACCCCAACTGGGGCCAACGTCCTGACTTTC.

This clonotype came up a few times. The chain carries TRBV5-1 and TRBJ2-1, with unresolved D. The CDR3 totals 15 residues. Per the germline V gene, CDR1 is SGHRS and CDR2 is YFSETQ. Trimming removed 4 bases at V and 4 bases at J, with 15 bases between. The CDR3 protein is CASSPLDRYYNEQFF. The CDR3 DNA follows: TGCGCCAGCAGCCCATTGGACCGGTATTACAATGAGCAGTTCTTC. Variable domain in full (rest from reference TRBV5-1 and TRBJ2-1): KAGVTQTPRYLIKTRGQQVTLSCSPISGHRSVSWYQQTPGQGLQFLFEYFSETQRNKGNFPGRFSGRQFSNSRSEMNVSTLELGDSALYLCASSPLDRYYNEQFFGPGTRLTVL.

V usage is TRBV21-1 and J usage is TRBJ1-5; the DNA was not used to check the table's D call, TRBD1. TRBV21-1 is assigned pseudogene status. The CDR3 is 16 amino acids. CDR3 nucleotide sequence: TGTGCCAGCAGCAAAGCGCCGGGGGTGGGGGCTCAGCCCCAGCATTTT. It is translated as CASSKAPGVGAQPQHF.

This clonotype turned up a few times. This chain joins TRBV10-3 and TRBJ2-1, with 11 bases aligning to TRBD2. The CDR3 spans 14 residues. J lost 3 bases, V lost 11 bases, and 6 bases had no gene match. Germline loops: CDR1 ENHRY, CDR2 SYGVKD. CDR3 sequence: CAASGTSGYNEQFF. The CDR3 region has the DNA TGTGCCGCCTCCGGGACTAGCGGCTACAATGAGCAGTTCTTC.

This chain links TRBV24-1 with TRBJ2-1; 9 bases line up with TRBD1. Trimming at V came to 2 bases and at J to 6 bases, leaving 10 bases not matched to a gene. Germline V gene sequence: CDR1 KGHDR, CDR2 SFDVKD. The CDR3 consists of 17 residues. CDR3: CATSDSAPGTGLNEQFF. In DNA form, the CDR3 reads TGTGCCACCAGTGATTCCGCGCCCGGGACAGGGCTCAATGAGCAGTTCTTC.

This sequence joins TRBV14 and TRBJ2-3; D ambiguous. The V end lost 0 bases, the J end lost 0 bases, and 13 bases lay between the germline ends. This CDR3 has 17 amino acids. Per the germline V gene, CDR1 is SGHDN and CDR2 is FVKESK. In nucleotides, the CDR3 is TGTGCCAGCAGCCAAGATAGTACAGACCCTAGCACAGATACGCAGTATTTT. The encoded protein is CASSQDSTDPSTDTQYF.

This clonotype was observed at least ten times. This rearrangement joins TRBV7-9 to TRBJ1-1; D ambiguous. There are 12 residues in the CDR3. Looked up from germline, CDR1 is SEHNR and CDR2 is FQNEAQ (reference sequence). V shed 5 bases and J shed 2 bases, with 6 bases lying between them. The CDR3 DNA reads as TGTGCCAGCAGCCGACTAAACACTGAAGCTTTCTTT. Its translation is CASSRLNTEAFF.